This T cell receptor beta chain originates from a study of blood T cells in healthy people across ages. Looking at the study overall: Capture by template switching was about one barcoded beta molecule per two T cells.

This clonotype has just a few counts. Its antigen is as yet unknown. Overall study findings and caveats: As age increased, TCR beta diversity per million T cells fell in a roughly linear fashion. Both higher diversity and more naive CD4+ cells marked long-lived donors when set against aged donors.

The CDR3 is made up of 15 amino acids. The ends lost 4 bases at V and 7 bases at J; junction bases unmatched: 11. Germline CDR1 and CDR2: DFQATT and SNEGSKA (reference sequence). Primed by a sample-barcoded 5' primer and a J-beta primer mix, a second PCR proceeded for roughly 6 to 12 cycles. TCRdb independently ran MiXCR on the 5' RACE reads; one entry per CDR3 protein. Counted here are 600,000 or so distinct CDR3 sequences, 20% to 25% occurring once; the ten biggest clones make up under 4%. The chain uses TRBV20-1 and TRBJ1-4; 8 nucleotides align to TRBD1. Source material: blood. The origin of this receptor is a man aged 65 to 85 in good health. The CDR3 region is CSATFGQGIGEKLFF. In DNA form, the CDR3 reads TGCAGTGCTACTTTCGGACAGGGTATAGGTGAAAAACTGTTTTTT.